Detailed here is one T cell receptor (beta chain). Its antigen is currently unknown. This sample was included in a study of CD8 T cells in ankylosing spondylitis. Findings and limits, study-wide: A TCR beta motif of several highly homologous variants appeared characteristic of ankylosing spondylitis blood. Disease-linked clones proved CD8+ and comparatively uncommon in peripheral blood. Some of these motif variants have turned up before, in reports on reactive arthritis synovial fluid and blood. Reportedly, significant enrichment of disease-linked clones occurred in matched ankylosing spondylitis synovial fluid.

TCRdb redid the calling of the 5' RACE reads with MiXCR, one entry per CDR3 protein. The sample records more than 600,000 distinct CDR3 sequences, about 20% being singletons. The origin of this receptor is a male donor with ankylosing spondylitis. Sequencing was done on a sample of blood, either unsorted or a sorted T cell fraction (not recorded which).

The CDR3 DNA reads TGTGCCAGCAGAAGGACAGACTCCTATATTTACACTGAAGCTTTCTTT. Residues: CASRRTDSYIYTEAFF. The J gene is TRBJ1-1, the V gene TRBV28; tentative D call: TRBD1 (6 bases). V lost 6 bases and J lost 3, with 20 bases in between. The CDR3 runs 16 residues. Germline CDR1 reads MDHEN; CDR2 reads SYDVKM.